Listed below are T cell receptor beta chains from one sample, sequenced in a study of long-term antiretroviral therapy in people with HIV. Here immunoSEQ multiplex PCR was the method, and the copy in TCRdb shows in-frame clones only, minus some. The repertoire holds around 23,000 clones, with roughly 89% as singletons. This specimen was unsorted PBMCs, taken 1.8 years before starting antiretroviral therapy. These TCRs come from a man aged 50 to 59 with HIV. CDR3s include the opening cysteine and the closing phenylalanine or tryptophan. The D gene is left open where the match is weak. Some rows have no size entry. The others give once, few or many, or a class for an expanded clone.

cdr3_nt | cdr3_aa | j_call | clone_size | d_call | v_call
TGTGCCAGCAGCGTAGCGGGGCCGGATGGCTACACCTTC | CASSVAGPDGYTF | TRBJ1-2 | . | . | TRBV9
TGTGCCAGCAGTCCCGGAATCGACAATGAGCAGTTCTTC | CASSPGIDNEQFF | TRBJ2-1 | . | . | TRBV6-5
TGCGCCAGCAGCCCGGGACTAGCGGACTACTACGAGCAGTACTTC | CASSPGLADYYEQYF | TRBJ2-7 | . | TRBD2 | TRBV5-1
TGCGCCAGCAGCTTGGGCGCAGGGGGCTTCTACGAGCAGTACTTC | CASSLGAGGFYEQYF | TRBJ2-7 | . | TRBD1 | TRBV5-1
TGTGCCTGGAGCGGGGGAAGGAAAGACACTGAAGCTTTCTTT | CAWSGGRKDTEAFF | TRBJ1-1 | . | . | TRBV30
TGTGCCAGCACCGGGGACGCCGCTGTCCGGGAGCAGTTCTTC | CASTGDAAVREQFF | TRBJ2-1 | . | . | TRBV6-6
TGTGCCAGCAGCTTAATTCAGCCCCAGCATTTT | CASSLIQPQHF | TRBJ1-5 | . | . | TRBV5-8
TGTGCCAGCAGCTTAGGCAGGGCTTACACCGGGGAGCTGTTTTTT | CASSLGRAYTGELFF | TRBJ2-2 | . | . | TRBV7-9
TGTGCCAGCAGTATGACAGTGTATAGCAATCAGCCCCAGCATTTT | CASSMTVYSNQPQHF | TRBJ1-5 | . | . | TRBV6-5
TGTGCCTGGAGTTTTGGCCTCGGACAGGGGAGGTACGAGCAGTACTTC | CAWSFGLGQGRYEQYF | TRBJ2-7 | . | TRBD1 | TRBV30
TGTGCCAGCAGTGAGGACATGCCTTGGGATACGCAGTATTTT | CASSEDMPWDTQYF | TRBJ2-3 | . | . | TRBV2
TGTGCCAGCAGCCCGTCCCTAAGGCAAGAGCAGTTCTTC | CASSPSLRQEQFF | TRBJ2-1 | . | . | TRBV7-3
TGTGCCAGCAGCGCGGACAGATACGAGCAGTACTTC | CASSADRYEQYF | TRBJ2-7 | . | . | TRBV2
TGCAGCGTTGTTGAAGCCGCGGGGGATGACGAGCAGTACTTC | CSVVEAAGDDEQYF | TRBJ2-7 | . | TRBD2 | TRBV29-1
TGTGCCAGCAGCGGGGGACAGGGGAACAATCAGCCCCAGCATTTT | CASSGGQGNNQPQHF | TRBJ1-5 | . | TRBD1 | TRBV9
TGCGCCAGCAGCAGCGGACGGTTGAACACTGAAGCTTTCTTT | CASSSGRLNTEAFF | TRBJ1-1 | . | . | TRBV5-1
TGTGCCAGCAGTCGCACCCGGACTAGCGGGGGTGCAGATACGCAGTATTTT | CASSRTRTSGGADTQYF | TRBJ2-3 | . | TRBD2 | TRBV7-2
TGTGCCAGCAGCCTCGGTGGCACCAGCTCCTACAATGAGCAGTTCTTC | CASSLGGTSSYNEQFF | TRBJ2-1 | . | . | TRBV7-8
TGTGCCAGCAGTTACTCAGACCCCCGGGATGAGCAGTTCTTC | CASSYSDPRDEQFF | TRBJ2-1 | . | . | TRBV6-6
TGTGCCAGCAGCTTAGGTCAGGGACTCTACGAGCAGTACTTC | CASSLGQGLYEQYF | TRBJ2-7 | . | . | TRBV7-2
TGTGCCAGCAGCTTTAAACAGGGATTAGTCGGCTACACCTTC | CASSFKQGLVGYTF | TRBJ1-2 | . | . | TRBV7-9
TGCGCCAGCAGTGAGTCTGAGACGGGGGGGTTCTACGAGCAGTACTTC | CASSESETGGFYEQYF | TRBJ2-7 | once | TRBD2 | TRBV10-2
TGTGCCAGCAGTACTCAGGGAGCTAGCTATAATTCACCCCTCCACTTT | CASSTQGASYNSPLHF | TRBJ1-6 | . | . | TRBV7-2